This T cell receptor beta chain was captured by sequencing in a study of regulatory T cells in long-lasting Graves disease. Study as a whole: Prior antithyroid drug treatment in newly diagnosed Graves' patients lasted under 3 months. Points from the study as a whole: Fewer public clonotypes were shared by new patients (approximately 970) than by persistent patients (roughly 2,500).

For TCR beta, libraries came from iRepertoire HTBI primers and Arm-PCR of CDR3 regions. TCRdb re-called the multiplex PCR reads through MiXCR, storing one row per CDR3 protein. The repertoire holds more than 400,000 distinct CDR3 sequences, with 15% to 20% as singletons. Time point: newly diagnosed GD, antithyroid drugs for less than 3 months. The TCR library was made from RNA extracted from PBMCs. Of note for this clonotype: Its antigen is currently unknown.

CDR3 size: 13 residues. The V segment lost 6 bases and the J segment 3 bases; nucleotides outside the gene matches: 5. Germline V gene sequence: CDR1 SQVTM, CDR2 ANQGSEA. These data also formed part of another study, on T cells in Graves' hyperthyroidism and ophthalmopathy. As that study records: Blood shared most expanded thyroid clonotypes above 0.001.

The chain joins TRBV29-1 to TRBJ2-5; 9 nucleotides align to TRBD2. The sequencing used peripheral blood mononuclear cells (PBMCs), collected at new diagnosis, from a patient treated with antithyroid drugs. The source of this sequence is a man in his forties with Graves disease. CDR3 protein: CSVASGEKETQYF. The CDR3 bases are TGCAGCGTGGCTAGCGGGGAGAAAGAGACCCAGTACTTC.